The rows below give T cell receptor beta chains drawn from one sample of a study of T cell changes during pregnancy in multiple sclerosis. Profiled with immunoSEQ multiplex PCR; TCRdb holds only in-frame clones, not every one. The sample lists about 72,000 clones, roughly 91% seen once, with 0.7% in the top ten. The sequenced sample was peripheral blood, obtained in the third trimester of pregnancy. All receptors derive from a female donor in good health, enrolled as a control in a pregnancy study. CDR3s include the opening cysteine and the closing phenylalanine or tryptophan. D genes are given only for firm matches. The size of a clone is reported for some rows only, either as once, few or many, or as a class for expanded clones.

TRBJ2-3	NA	TRBD2	TRBV4-3	CASSQFSGGSSVDTQYF	TGCGCCAGCAGCCAATTTAGCGGGGGGTCTTCTGTAGATACGCAGTATTTT
TRBJ1-2	NA	TRBD1	TRBV28	CASREPGTGDYGYTF	TGTGCCAGCAGAGAACCCGGGACAGGTGATTATGGCTACACCTTC
TRBJ2-3	NA	TRBD2	TRBV5-8	CASSLGDLAGARTDTQYF	TGTGCCAGCAGCTTAGGGGATCTAGCGGGGGCCCGCACAGATACGCAGTATTTT
TRBJ2-1	NA	TRBD2	TRBV4-1	CASSLEVGLAGSNEQFF	TGCGCCAGCAGCCTGGAGGTGGGACTAGCGGGTTCGAATGAGCAGTTCTTC
TRBJ2-7	few	TRBD2	TRBV6-1	CAGGSGGTYEQYF	TGTGCCGGGGGAAGCGGGGGGACCTACGAGCAGTACTTC
TRBJ1-1	once	NA	TRBV7-9	CASSGGGVNTEAFF	TGTGCCAGCAGCGGTGGGGGGGTGAACACTGAAGCTTTCTTT
TRBJ1-4	once	NA	TRBV6-1	CASSERYRVNEKLFF	TGTGCCAGCAGTGAACGCTACAGGGTTAATGAAAAACTGTTTTTT
TRBJ2-5	NA	NA	TRBV13	CASSHGETQYF	TGTGCCAGCAGCCACGGGGAGACCCAGTACTTC
TRBJ2-7	NA	NA	TRBV29-1	CSTALDYEQYF	TGCAGCACGGCCCTAGACTACGAGCAGTACTTC
TRBJ2-7	NA	NA	TRBV28	CASSIPGGSYEQYF	TGTGCCAGTAGTATCCCCGGCGGGTCCTACGAGCAGTACTTC
TRBJ1-5	NA	NA	TRBV6-1	CASSVGPPQPQHF	TGTGCCAGCAGTGTGGGGCCCCCCCAACCCCAGCATTTT
TRBJ1-1	once	NA	TRBV6-1	CASTRAEAFF	TGTGCCAGCACCCGGGCTGAAGCTTTCTTT
TRBJ1-1	NA	NA	TRBV11-2	CASSFQGTEAFF	TGTGCCAGCAGTTTCCAGGGCACTGAAGCTTTCTTT
TRBJ1-5	NA	TRBD1	TRBV15	CATSSLDRAQPQHF	TGTGCCACCAGCAGTTTAGACAGGGCTCAGCCCCAGCATTTT
TRBJ1-5	NA	NA	TRBV6-5	CASSYGAGRGQPQHF	TGTGCCAGCAGTTACGGGGCGGGACGGGGACAGCCCCAGCATTTT
TRBJ2-1	NA	NA	TRBV9	CASSVWDDGGRFF	TGTGCCAGCAGCGTCTGGGACGACGGGGGACGGTTCTTC
TRBJ1-2	NA	TRBD1	TRBV6-7	CASRSRDRDLLSLYGYTF	TGTGCCAGCAGGTCACGGGACAGGGATCTCCTATCCCTCTATGGCTACACCTTC
TRBJ1-1	NA	NA	TRBV11-3	CASSLGGGGGFNTEAFF	TGTGCCAGCAGCTTAGGTGGTGGCGGAGGGTTTAACACTGAAGCTTTCTTT
TRBJ1-2	NA	NA	TRBV2	CASGIRVGGYTF	TGTGCCAGCGGAATCAGGGTTGGTGGCTACACCTTC
TRBJ2-7	NA	NA	TRBV10-3	CAISGGDPSGRDEQYF	TGTGCCATCAGTGGGGGGGACCCCTCCGGTAGGGACGAGCAGTACTTC
TRBJ2-7	NA	TRBD1	TRBV11-3	CASSPGTASYEQYF	TGTGCCAGCAGCCCCGGGACAGCTTCATACGAGCAGTACTTC
TRBJ1-1	NA	NA	TRBV4-1	CASSQVHQGGTEAFF	TGCGCCAGCAGCCAAGTTCACCAGGGTGGCACTGAAGCTTTCTTT
TRBJ2-1	NA	TRBD1	TRBV15	CATSIPSGGSYNEQFF	TGTGCCACCAGCATTCCTTCAGGGGGCTCCTACAATGAGCAGTTCTTC
TRBJ1-3	NA	NA	TRBV28	CASSFNRVVGNTIYF	TGTGCCAGCAGTTTTAACAGGGTAGTCGGAAACACCATATATTTT
TRBJ1-4	NA	NA	TRBV15	CATSRARGATNEKLFF	TGTGCCACCAGCAGAGCACGGGGAGCAACTAATGAAAAACTGTTTTTT
TRBJ1-6	NA	TRBD1	TRBV30	CALENRGDSPLHF	TGTGCCCTAGAGAACAGGGGGGATTCACCCCTCCACTTT
TRBJ2-5	NA	NA	TRBV4-1	CASSRTVFQETQYF	TGCGCCAGCAGCCGGACAGTGTTCCAAGAGACCCAGTACTTC
TRBJ2-1	NA	TRBD2	TRBV19	CASSPGLAGLKDEQFF	TGTGCCAGTAGTCCGGGACTAGCGGGTCTAAAAGATGAGCAGTTCTTC
TRBJ1-6	NA	NA	TRBV27	CASSLSTGNSPLHF	TGTGCCAGCAGTTTATCCACGGGAAATTCACCCCTCCACTTT
TRBJ1-2	NA	TRBD1	TRBV5-6	CASSPGGQGAQGQYGYTF	TGTGCCAGCAGCCCGGGGGGACAGGGGGCCCAGGGACAGTATGGCTACACCTTC
TRBJ2-3	NA	TRBD2	TRBV14	CASSQQGLAGTDTQYF	TGTGCCAGCAGCCAACAGGGACTAGCGGGGACAGATACGCAGTATTTT
TRBJ2-3	NA	NA	TRBV21-1	CASSKAKSTGRTQYF	TGTGCCAGCAGCAAAGCAAAGTCGACAGGGCGAACGCAGTATTTT
TRBJ1-1	once	NA	TRBV28	CASNGGLNTEAFF	TGTGCCAGCAATGGGGGCCTGAACACTGAAGCTTTCTTT
TRBJ2-7	NA	NA	TRBV2	CASRAFSYEQYF	TGTGCCAGCAGGGCCTTCTCCTACGAGCAGTACTTC
TRBJ1-2	NA	NA	TRBV28	CASSFPGGYTF	TGTGCCAGCAGTTTCCCCGGGGGCTACACCTTC
TRBJ2-5	NA	TRBD2	TRBV6-5	CASSYSMLAGTETQYF	TGTGCCAGCAGTTACTCGATGCTAGCGGGAACCGAGACCCAGTACTTC
TRBJ1-4	once	TRBD1	TRBV5-1	CASSFTGGNEKLFF	TGCGCCAGCAGCTTCACAGGGGGCAATGAAAAACTGTTTTTT
TRBJ2-5	NA	TRBD1	TRBV9	CASSVEGQSQETQYF	TGTGCCAGCAGCGTAGAGGGACAGTCACAAGAGACCCAGTACTTC
TRBJ1-5	once	TRBD1	TRBV28	CASSLGQGSSQPQHF	TGTGCCAGCAGCCTGGGACAGGGCAGTTCTCAGCCCCAGCATTTT
TRBJ2-2	NA	NA	TRBV7-9	CASSPQGGGDGELFF	TGTGCCAGCAGCCCCCAAGGTGGGGGCGATGGGGAGCTGTTTTTT
TRBJ2-5	NA	NA	TRBV18	CASSPSRETQYF	TGTGCCAGCTCACCAAGTCGGGAGACCCAGTACTTC
TRBJ2-5	once	NA	TRBV6-5	CASSYPRGETQYF	TGTGCCAGCAGTTATCCGCGAGGAGAGACCCAGTACTTC
TRBJ1-3	NA	TRBD1	TRBV6-5	CASSYRGQGSANTIYF	TGTGCCAGCAGTTACAGGGGACAGGGTTCTGCGAACACCATATATTTT
TRBJ2-3	NA	NA	TRBV19	CASRGGGAEEDTQYF	TGTGCCAGTAGGGGAGGTGGGGCCGAGGAAGATACGCAGTATTTT
TRBJ1-1	NA	TRBD1	TRBV27	CASSWTGVFTEAFF	TGTGCCAGCAGCTGGACAGGGGTTTTCACTGAAGCTTTCTTT
TRBJ1-2	NA	NA	TRBV2	CASSESAGNGYTF	TGTGCCAGCAGTGAAAGCGCAGGGAATGGCTACACCTTC
TRBJ2-7	NA	NA	TRBV29-1	CSALFSRGVLDEQYF	TGCAGCGCCCTCTTTTCTCGCGGGGTACTTGACGAGCAGTACTTC